The 15 T cell receptor beta chains below come from one sample, sequenced in a study of OX40 agonist ivuxolimab in advanced cancers. Assay: immunoSEQ multiplex PCR; the TCRdb copy retains only in-frame clones and omits some. The sample has about 82,000 clones, around four fifths seen once. This material consisted of CD4+ or CD8+ T cells sorted from blood, taken in a trial of the OX40 agonist ivuxolimab. The source is an adult with an advanced solid tumor such as melanoma, head and neck, liver or kidney cancer.

The chain carries TRBV7-9 and TRBJ2-3; 7 bases are shared with TRBD1. Germline CDR1 is SEHNR and CDR2 is FQNEAQ (reference sequence). V lost 1 base and J lost 2; bases outside the gene matches: 3. The CDR3 runs to 15 residues. Here the CDR3 reads CASSLGDRNTDTQYF. CDR3 nucleotides: TGTGCCAGCAGCTTAGGGGACAGAAACACAGATACGCAGTATTTT. Full variable domain (outside the CDR3, taken from reference TRBV7-9 and TRBJ2-3): DTGVSQNPRHKITKRGQNVTFRCDPISEHNRLYWYRQTLGQGPEFLTYFQNEAQLEKSRLLSDRFSAERPKGSFSTLEIQRTEQGDSAMYLCASSLGDRNTDTQYFGPGTRLTVL.

This chain links TRBV12-5 with TRBJ2-1, with no clear D. Trimming stripped 3 bases from V and 7 bases from J, with 10 bases between. In germline, CDR1 is LGHNT, CDR2 FRNRAP. The CDR3 is 13 amino acids. This CDR3 is CASGLRDRNEQFF. The DNA of the CDR3 is TGTGCTAGTGGTTTACGAGACCGGAATGAGCAGTTCTTC.

The chain links TRBV7-8 to TRBJ2-7; perhaps TRBD1 as D (6 bases). CDR1 is SGHVS and CDR2 is FQNEAQ in the germline V gene. This CDR3 has 15 amino acids. V was pared by 5 bases and J by 6 bases, with 20 bases between. The CDR3 DNA is TGTGCCAGCAGCCCGTACAGGGACCCCGGTGGCGAGCAGTACTTC. Translating it yields CASSPYRDPGGEQYF.

The chain employs TRBV7-9 and TRBJ1-3; D is possibly TRBD1 (6 bases). This CDR3 comprises 14 residues. Germline CDR1 is SEHNR and CDR2 is FQNEAQ (reference sequence). V lost 4 bases and J lost 3, with 10 bases in between. The CDR3 is CASSYRDFGNTIYF. In nucleotides, the CDR3 is TGTGCCAGCAGCTACAGGGACTTTGGAAACACCATATATTTT.

In this sample, this clone turned up a few times. This chain joins TRBV7-9 and TRBJ1-2; TRBD1 matches at 7 bases. V lost 6 bases to trimming and J lost 3 bases; unmatched junction nucleotides: 7. Germline V gene lookup returns CDR1 SEHNR and CDR2 FQNEAQ (reference sequence). This CDR3 has 14 residues. In DNA form, the CDR3 reads TGTGCCAGCAGACACATACAGGGGCACTATGGCTACACCTTC. Translation gives CASRHIQGHYGYTF.

This chain links TRBV7-2 with TRBJ1-6; D is uncertain. Germline V gene lookup returns CDR1 SGHTA and CDR2 FQGNSA. The V end was cut by 6 bases, the J end by 8 bases, with 8 bases between. This CDR3 has 12 amino acids. This chain's CDR3 is CASSDRYSPLHF. CDR3 bases: TGTGCCAGCAGTGATCGGTATTCACCCCTCCACTTT.

This clone was counted once. V usage is TRBV7-3 and J usage is TRBJ2-2, with D possibly matching TRBD1 (6 bases). CDR1 is SGHTA and CDR2 is FQGTGA in the germline V gene. CDR3 length: 15 residues. V lost 4 bases and J 3 bases, leaving 12 bases between the germline ends. The CDR3 nucleotides are TGTGCCAGCAGCTCACGGGACACCCACACCGGGGAGCTGTTTTTT. Residues: CASSSRDTHTGELFF.

The chain is built from TRBV5-1 and TRBJ1-6, with D unresolved. Trimming left V 0 bases short and J 7 bases short, with 8 bases between. The CDR3 sequence is 14 residues long. Germline CDR1 reads SGHRS; CDR2 reads YFSETQ. The CDR3 protein is CASSLGELNSPLHF. The CDR3, as DNA: TGCGCCAGCAGCTTGGGGGAGTTAAATTCACCCCTCCACTTT.

V is TRBV7-3 and J is TRBJ2-1; no firm D call. Germline V gene sequence: CDR1 SGHTA, CDR2 FQGTGA. The CDR3 has 16 amino acids. V shed 6 bases and J shed 0 bases, with 15 bases lying between them. The CDR3 region is CASSPTAQSSYNEQFF. The CDR3 DNA reads TGTGCCAGCAGTCCTACGGCCCAAAGCTCCTACAATGAGCAGTTCTTC.

This clone was observed a few times. The chain combines TRBV9 with TRBJ1-5; 7 bases line up with TRBD1. There are 15 residues in the CDR3. From germline, CDR1 is SGDLS and CDR2 YYNGEE. J gave up 1 base and V 4 bases, and 5 bases lay outside the gene matches. CDR3 sequence reads: CASSLSTGSNQPQHF. CDR3 nucleotide sequence: TGTGCCAGCAGCCTTTCGACAGGGAGCAATCAGCCCCAGCATTTT.

The chain is built from TRBV6-6 and TRBJ1-5, with TRBD1 matching over 8 bases. The germline V gene encodes CDR1 MNHNY and CDR2 SVGAGI (reference sequence). The CDR3 consists of 14 residues. V trimming: 7 bases; J trimming: 4 bases; junction bases outside the gene matches: 6. DNA for the CDR3: TGTGCCAGCAATATACAGGGGGGAAATCAGCCCCAGCATTTT. Translation: CASNIQGGNQPQHF.

The chain is built from TRBV28 and TRBJ1-1, with TRBD1 as a possible D gene (5 bases). Deletions cut 8 bases from V and 4 bases from J, with 14 bases between. The germline V gene has CDR1 MDHEN and CDR2 SYDVKM. This CDR3 comprises 13 residues. DNA of the CDR3: TGTGCCAGCCCCTCAGGGTCTGGCACTGAAGCTTTCTTT. Encoded protein: CASPSGSGTEAFF.

The CDR3 sequence is CASSFLGQGIFLYNSPLHF. The CDR3 DNA reads TGTGCCAGCAGCTTTCTGGGACAGGGAATCTTCCTTTATAATTCACCCCTCCACTTT. This sequence joins TRBV5-6 and TRBJ1-6; 9 bases are a match to TRBD1. This CDR3 comprises 19 residues. CDR1 is SGHDT, CDR2 YYEEEE, per germline. With 2 bases clipped from V and 4 bases from J, the junction kept 13 bases outside the gene matches.

The V and J genes are TRBV2 and TRBJ2-4; tentatively, D is TRBD1 (6 bases). Trimming pared 2 bases from V and 6 bases from J, leaving 14 bases between. CDR3 size: 15 residues. Germline V gene sequence: CDR1 SNHLY, CDR2 FYNNEI. CDR3 sequence reads: CASSELPGEGNIQYF. Here the CDR3 DNA reads TGTGCCAGCAGTGAACTCCCAGGGGAAGGAAACATTCAGTACTTC.

The CDR3 protein is CASSERDRGLGGKLFF. CDR3 bases: TGTGCCAGCAGTGAAAGGGACAGGGGGCTTGGCGGAAAACTGTTTTTT. The rearrangement links TRBV6-1 to TRBJ1-4; 12 bases align to TRBD1. The trim removed 2 bases at V and 10 bases at J, leaving 8 bases unmatched. The CDR3 sequence is 16 residues long. Germline lookup yields CDR1 MNHNS and CDR2 SASEGT.